These 3 T cell receptor beta chains share one sample of origin, sequenced in a study of synovial regulatory T cells in juvenile arthritis. TCRdb keeps only in-frame clones here, not all; method: immunoSEQ multiplex PCR. Its listing shows 9,000 to 10,000 clones. Sample: Treg cells from blood. The subset is: remaining (HLA-DR-negative) circulating blood Treg cells. The receptor source for this set is a donor aged 2-29 years with juvenile idiopathic arthritis.

CDR3 residues: CASSLVGALQYF. The rearrangement uses TRBV11-2 and TRBJ2-7. CDR1 SGHAT and CDR2 FQNNGV come from the germline V gene. The CDR3 covers 12 residues. No DNA was logged.

The V call is TRBV27, the J call TRBJ1-2; TCRdb's D call of TRBD1 is untestable without DNA. The germline gives CDR1 MNHEY, CDR2 SMNVEV (reference sequence). The CDR3 is 17 amino acids. No DNA is recorded. The CDR3 spells CASSFRLQPTPNYGYTF.

The chain couples TRBV10-3 to TRBJ2-5; the D gene TCRdb calls, TRBD2, cannot be checked with no DNA. CDR1 is ENHRY and CDR2 is SYGVKD in the germline V gene. CDR3 length: 17 amino acids. The DNA sequence is not available. The CDR3 loop reads CAISPGTSGRHGETQYF.